In this sample, the clone carrying this TCR beta chain is medium-sized. Its antigen remains unknown. V lost 0 bases to trimming and J lost 8 bases, with 10 bases between them. The CDR3 is made up of 13 amino acids. The TRBV12-4/TRBJ1-2 clonotypes were amplified using barcode primers with ligated adaptors. MiXCR, applied by TCRdb to the multiplex PCR reads, yields one record per CDR3 protein. Found here are around 520 distinct CDR3 sequences, 0.3% to 0.45% of them singletons; the top ten hold 25% to 30%. Tregs were sorted as CD4+CD25+CD127-/low cells. Regarding the study as a whole: Under 2.3% of tumor Treg sequences matched blood Tregs or memory cells. Tumor-infiltrating Treg TCR alpha and beta sequences overlapped most with tumor naive CD4+ T cells, then blood naive.

Material: tumor-infiltrating Tregs sorted from the breast tumor. The chain combines TRBV12-3 or TRBV12-4 with TRBJ1-2; the D is unclear. This TCR derives from a female donor with breast cancer. The CDR3 DNA reads as TGTGCCAGCAGTTTAGCGCGCTACGAGGGCTACACCTTC. Encoded protein: CASSLARYEGYTF.